Below are 19 T cell receptor beta chains sequenced from a single sample in a study of shared clonotypes between healthy human individuals (dated by TCRdb to between 2020 and 2021). The protocol used for the library was the immunoSEQ multiplex PCR assay. In its TCRdb copy, this immuneACCESS table keeps in-frame sequences only and misses some clones. Where compared with another copy, unresolved V genes explain less than half of these, and the others have no known cause. The sample records hundreds of thousands of clones, 74% of which are singletons. About 1.7% of the sample goes to the ten largest clones. Sequencing was done on a sample of memory CD4+ T cells sorted from blood. The meaning of the sample's cell subset or site label: CD45RA-negative fraction. The source of these receptors is a woman in her thirties in good health.

The chain is built from TRBV25-1 and TRBJ1-1; 11 positions agree with TRBD1. This CDR3 is 15 amino acids long. V was clipped by 4 bases and J by 5 bases; unmatched bases: 6. CDR1 and CDR2 from the germline V gene are MGHDK and SYGVNS. CDR3 sequence (DNA): TGTGCCAGCAGTGTGGACAGGGGGCGGGTTACTGAAGCTTTCTTT. Amino acid sequence: CASSVDRGRVTEAFF.

This clone has a single count. The V call is TRBV5-4, the J call TRBJ2-1; TRBD2 matches at 9 bases. The CDR3 has 17 amino acids. With V trimmed by 5 bases and J by 3 bases, 12 bases remained unmatched. Germline values: CDR1 SGHNT, CDR2 YYREEE (reference sequence). The chain's CDR3 is CASRRSGLAHDYNEQFF. The CDR3 nucleotides read TGTGCCAGCAGAAGATCGGGACTAGCACACGACTACAATGAGCAGTTCTTC.

The chain employs TRBV28 and TRBJ1-5; D call uncertain. Germline CDR1 reads MDHEN; CDR2 reads SYDVKM. CDR3 size: 13 residues. V shed 5 bases and J shed 5 bases, with 10 bases lying between them. CDR3 bases: TGTGCCAGCAGTCGAGTCACCCATCAGCCCCAGCATTTT. Amino acid sequence: CASSRVTHQPQHF.

This clone occurred many times. The rearrangement joins TRBV5-5 to TRBJ2-7, with TRBD2 as a possible D gene (5 bases). Germline loops: CDR1 SGHKS, CDR2 YYEKEE (reference sequence). This CDR3 comprises 17 residues. Trimming left V 4 bases short and J 5 bases short, with 25 bases between. The CDR3 spells CASSLDSQLRRSDEQYF. The CDR3 bases are TGTGCCAGCAGCCTGGACTCCCAGCTGCGCCGCTCGGACGAGCAGTACTTC. Complete variable domain (other parts from reference TRBV5-5 and TRBJ2-7): DAGVTQSPTHLIKTRGQQVTLRCSPISGHKSVSWYQQVLGQGPQFIFQYYEKEERGRGNFPDRFSARQFPNYSSELNVNALLLGDSALYLCASSLDSQLRRSDEQYFGPGTRLTVT.

The chain carries TRBV20-1 and TRBJ2-3; D remains ambiguous. The CDR3 runs 11 residues. V was pared by 6 bases and J by 2 bases, with 6 bases between. The germline CDR1 and CDR2 sequences are DFQATT and SNEGSKA (reference sequence). CDR3 sequence (DNA): TGCAGTGCCCACACCACAGATACGCAGTATTTT. The encoded protein is CSAHTTDTQYF.

This clone was observed a few times. V gene TRBV6-1 combines with J gene TRBJ1-2; D possibly corresponds to TRBD1 (5 bases). V was trimmed by 1 base and J by 2 bases, leaving 11 bases between them. Germline CDR1 is MNHNS and CDR2 is SASEGT. CDR3 length: 15 amino acids. The CDR3 is CASSEGGVPNYGYTF. The DNA of the CDR3 is TGTGCCAGCAGTGAAGGGGGGGTGCCGAACTATGGCTACACCTTC.

The rearrangement joins TRBV6-1 to TRBJ2-5, with 8 bases identical to TRBD2. The CDR3 runs to 11 residues. From germline, CDR1 is MNHNS and CDR2 SASEGT. The ends lost 8 bases at V and 7 bases at J; junction bases unmatched: 3. The CDR3 protein is CASAGGPTQYF. DNA for the CDR3: TGTGCCAGCGCGGGAGGCCCGACCCAGTACTTC.

The rearrangement links TRBV2 to TRBJ1-2; TRBD1 aligns across 9 bases. CDR1 SNHLY and CDR2 FYNNEI come from the germline V gene. This CDR3 region has 13 residues. The V gene end was trimmed by 5 bases and the J gene end by 8 bases; junction bases not matched to a gene: 6. The chain's CDR3 is CASSYGTGNGYTF. For the CDR3, the DNA is TGTGCCAGCAGTTACGGGACAGGGAACGGCTACACCTTC.

The V call is TRBV2, the J call TRBJ2-7; 8 positions match TRBD1. This CDR3 region has 15 residues. Germline assignment: CDR1 SNHLY and CDR2 FYNNEI. V gave up 6 bases and J gave up 6 bases; unmatched junction bases: 13. Here the CDR3 reads CASRDDRGTYSEQYF. Written as DNA, the CDR3 is TGTGCCAGCAGGGATGACAGGGGTACCTATTCCGAGCAGTACTTC.

This clone was counted ten times or more. The chain employs TRBV6-5 and TRBJ1-4, with no clear D. This CDR3 contains 15 residues. V lost 0 bases, J lost 5 bases, and 10 bases lay in between. CDR1 is MNHEY, CDR2 SVGAGI, per germline. The CDR3 coding sequence is TGTGCCAGCAGTTACTCCTTCGTGACCAATGAAAAACTGTTTTTT. Translating gives CASSYSFVTNEKLFF.

The chain recombines TRBV9 with TRBJ2-3, with 9 bases aligning to TRBD2. J was trimmed by 3 bases and V by 4 bases; bases with no gene match: 12. There are 17 residues in the CDR3. CDR1 is SGDLS, CDR2 YYNGEE, per germline. This CDR3 is CASSPLVAGVRTDTQYF. Here the CDR3 DNA reads TGTGCCAGCAGCCCACTGGTAGCGGGAGTAAGAACAGATACGCAGTATTTT.

The chain recombines TRBV7-9 with TRBJ2-7; 14 nucleotides align to TRBD2. Looked up from germline, CDR1 is SEHNR and CDR2 is FQNEAQ (reference sequence). The CDR3 is 15 amino acids. With V trimmed by 4 bases and J by 6 bases, 5 bases remained unmatched. As DNA, the CDR3 is TGTGCCAGCAGCTCGCCGGGACTAGCGGGAGCCGAGCAGTACTTC. Translating it yields CASSSPGLAGAEQYF.

The chain uses TRBV9 and TRBJ1-1, with TRBD1 matching 7 bases. The CDR3 contains 14 residues. Per germline, CDR1 SGDLS and CDR2 YYNGEE. With V trimmed by 4 bases and J by 1 base, 4 bases remained unmatched. CDR3: CASSPGTANTEAFF. CDR3 DNA: TGTGCCAGCAGCCCCGGGACAGCGAACACTGAAGCTTTCTTT.

The V and J genes are TRBV7-9 and TRBJ2-5; TRBD1 matches 7 bases. Trimming at V came to 2 bases and at J to 1 base, leaving 4 bases not matched to a gene. Germline V gene data show CDR1 as SEHNR and CDR2 as FQNEAQ (reference sequence). This CDR3 is 15 amino acids long. CDR3 residues: CASSLYQGVQETQYF. The CDR3 DNA sequence: TGTGCCAGCAGCTTATATCAGGGGGTCCAAGAGACCCAGTACTTC.

The J gene is TRBJ2-1, the V gene TRBV5-1; TRBD2 aligns across 10 bases. The CDR3 runs to 16 residues. Germline CDR1 is SGHRS and CDR2 is YFSETQ. The ends lost 4 bases at V and 7 bases at J; junction bases unmatched: 11. The CDR3 sequence: CASSASRASGRNEQFF. CDR3 in DNA: TGCGCCAGCAGCGCCTCCCGGGCTAGCGGGAGAAATGAGCAGTTCTTC.

This chain connects TRBV6-1 to TRBJ1-1; no clear D gene. Trimming removed 2 bases from V and 4 bases from J, with 17 bases in between. Germline CDR1 MNHNS, CDR2 SASEGT. The CDR3 spans 16 residues. CDR3 nucleotides: TGTGCCAGCAGTGAACCGGGCCCCGTTCGTTCCACTGAAGCTTTCTTT. It encodes CASSEPGPVRSTEAFF.

This chain uses TRBV9 with TRBJ2-3; maybe TRBD2 (5 bases). Trimming stripped 4 bases from V and 5 bases from J, with 17 bases between. This CDR3 is built from 15 residues. Germline V gives CDR1 SGDLS, CDR2 YYNGEE. The CDR3: CASSPSGSLRDTQYF. The DNA of the CDR3 is TGTGCCAGCAGCCCGAGCGGATCCTTGAGAGATACGCAGTATTTT.

This clone was counted between two and nine times. This sequence joins TRBV20-1 and TRBJ2-1; D unresolved. The CDR3 has 10 residues. Germline values: CDR1 DFQATT, CDR2 SNEGSKA (reference sequence). V was cut by 4 bases and J by 8 bases, with 6 bases left in between. CDR3: CSAKHHEQFF. The CDR3 DNA is TGCAGTGCTAAGCACCATGAGCAGTTCTTC.

The V gene is TRBV2, the J gene TRBJ2-7, with D perhaps matching TRBD1 or TRBD2 (6 bases each). The CDR3 length is 15 residues. Germline lookup yields CDR1 SNHLY and CDR2 FYNNEI. V was shortened by 2 bases and J by 3 bases, with 14 bases between the two germline ends. The CDR3 loop is CASSELPGASYEQYF. CDR3 sequence (DNA): TGTGCCAGCAGTGAATTACCGGGGGCGAGCTACGAGCAGTACTTC. The full variable domain, rest sourced from reference TRBV2 and TRBJ2-7, is EPEVTQTPSHQVTQMGQEVILRCVPISNHLYFYWYRQILGQKVEFLVSFYNNEISEKSEIFDDQFSVERPDGSNFTLKIRSTKLEDSAMYFCASSELPGASYEQYFGPGTRLTVT.